This T cell receptor beta chain was identified in a study of CD8 T cells in Susac syndrome. FACS was used to enrich TEMRA cells, whereas the CD8+ and CD4+ T cells were obtained by negative isolation. Germline trimming cut 3 bases from V and 5 bases from J; bases unmatched to any gene: 16. Germline CDR1 is SGDLS and CDR2 is YYNGEE. The CDR3 totals 17 residues. It was with random hexamers that 0.5 to 1 ug RNA was reverse transcribed. Via MiXCR, TCRdb re-called the immunoSEQ multiplex PCR reads, giving one row per CDR3 protein. The sample has about 280,000 distinct CDR3 sequences, 80% to 90% seen once. The clonotype comes from a human donor with multiple sclerosis. Material for sequencing was CD8+ T cells from PBMCs. The J gene is TRBJ2-7, the V gene TRBV9, with TRBD1 matching over 8 bases. The CDR3 DNA reads as TGTGCCAGCAGCGAAGAACTTGACCGGACAGGGAACCACGAGCAGTACTTC. This encodes CASSEELDRTGNHEQYF.